This TCR beta chain was profiled in a study of control samples from healthy donors and cancer patients. Germline V gives CDR1 DFQATT, CDR2 SNEGSKA (reference sequence). Trimming removed 3 bases from V and 6 bases from J, with 17 bases in between. The CDR3 contains 15 residues. Here immunoSEQ multiplex PCR was the method, and the copy in TCRdb shows in-frame clones only, minus some. The sample holds 160,000 or so clones, over 85% seen once. This chain links TRBV20-1 with TRBJ2-2, with D perhaps given as TRBD1 or TRBD2 (8 bases each). This TCR came from a man in his fifties in good health. The sequencing sample was made of blood. CDR3 coding DNA: TGCAGTGCTAGTGGGGACAGGCGGGGGGCCGGGGAGCTGTTTTTT. It specifies CSASGDRRGAGELFF.